The present T cell receptor beta chain was sequenced within a study of CD8+CD57+ T cells in acquired aplastic anemia. About the research overall: Each DNA sample taken from sorted CD4+ and CD8+ cells came to about 3.2 ug on average. Sequencing produced an average of roughly 10 million reads per healthy donor for CD4+ cells. General study points: Patients and controls turned out to have more than 25 CD8+ CDR3 sequences in common. Patients and healthy controls showed no significant CD8+ Simpson's diversity difference.

Genomic DNA served as template for TCR beta VDJ and CDR3 profiling. TCRdb passed the reads through MiXCR, listing each CDR3 protein once. The top ten clones hold about 15% of a sample with some 190,000 distinct CDR3 sequences, 50% to 55% of them seen once. A note on this clonotype: Antigen specificity is unknown.

Germline CDR1 and CDR2: DFQATT and SNEGSKA (reference sequence). V dropped 3 bases and J dropped 1 base, with 13 bases sitting between them. CDR3 length: 15 residues. Sequenced: sorted CD4+, CD8+, or CD8+CD57+ T cells (not recorded which) from PBMCs. The receptor was derived from a human donor in good health, serving as a control. The V gene is TRBV20-1, the J gene TRBJ1-5; no clear D gene. CDR3 coding DNA: TGCAGTGCTAGCCCCACGTCCAGGAGCAATCAGCCCCAGCATTTT. Residues: CSASPTSRSNQPQHF.